This note documents a single T cell receptor beta chain sequence. Its specificity is unknown. TCR beta cDNA libraries had unique molecular identifiers. Using its own MiXCR run on the PCR reads, TCRdb lists one record per CDR3 protein. The repertoire holds about 200,000 distinct CDR3 sequences, with over 25% as singletons. The data are from a study of post-analysis software for immune sequencing data. Whole-study results and caveats: Normalized Chao1 diversity was significantly reduced in patients versus controls. Samples from one preparation batch, clustered by F measure, grouped strongly together.

The TCR sequence derives from a girl aged 2 to 17 with multiple sclerosis. The sample taken for sequencing was blood.

DNA of the CDR3: TGTGCCAGCAGGGATAGCTCCTATAATTCACCCCTCCACTTT. Residues: CASRDSSYNSPLHF. The V gene is TRBV2, the J gene TRBJ1-6; D unclear. The germline CDR1 and CDR2 sequences are SNHLY and FYNNEI. V gave up 6 bases and J gave up 0 bases, with 6 bases separating them. The CDR3 contains 14 residues.